The source of this TCR beta chain is a study of chemoradiotherapy in HPV16-positive cancers. Study results and caveats: The functional HPV-specific definition rests on just a couple of HPV16-positive patients.

Comments on this clone: Its antigen is as yet unknown.

CDR3 length: 15 amino acids. Germline V lookup: CDR1 ENHRY, CDR2 SYGVKD. Trimming cost V 6 bases and J 3 bases, with 17 bases left between them. This table comes from immunoSEQ multiplex PCR, and its TCRdb copy is limited to in-frame clones, with some not included. The table shows 5,000 to 8,000 clones, with roughly 80% occurring only once. The receptor's source is a human donor with HPV-associated anogenital cancer. Sequencing was performed on tumor tissue, taken from a patient who underwent chemoradiotherapy. The chain uses TRBV10-3 and TRBJ1-1, with D perhaps TRBD1 (6 bases). The CDR3 DNA is TGTGCCATCAGCGACTCACAGGGAAGGGACACTGAAGCTTTCTTT. This gives the protein CAISDSQGRDTEAFF.